The count of the clone carrying this T cell receptor beta chain is one. Its antigen remains unidentified. The source of the sample is a study of OX40 agonist ivuxolimab in advanced cancers. The wider study: Partial responses were achieved by three patients: one hepatocellular carcinoma, two cutaneous melanoma. Findings and caveats of the study: Clonal expansion in partial responders at 0.1-3.0 mg/kg ranked among the lowest.

TCRdb's copy holds only in-frame clones and misses some; the assay was immunoSEQ multiplex PCR. The sample has approximately 58,000 clones; more than 85% are singletons. Germline V CDR1 and CDR2: SGHNT, YYREEE (reference sequence). This CDR3 is 15 amino acids long. The J segment lost 7 bases and the V segment lost 2 bases, leaving 8 bases of the junction unmatched. The input for sequencing was CD4+ or CD8+ T cells sorted from blood, taken in a trial of the OX40 agonist ivuxolimab. The TCR was taken from an adult with an advanced solid tumor such as melanoma, head and neck, liver or kidney cancer. The V and J genes are TRBV5-4 and TRBJ2-1, with 8 bases fitting TRBD2. CDR3 DNA: TGTGCCAGCAGCTTCACAGCGGGAGATTTGAATGAGCAGTTCTTC. As protein: CASSFTAGDLNEQFF.